The sequence of this T cell receptor beta chain was determined in a study of blood T cell repertoires in COVID-19. The CDR3 runs to 16 residues. From germline, CDR1 is LNHDA and CDR2 SQIVND (reference sequence). V shed 3 bases and J shed 0 bases, with 14 bases lying between them. Recovery among Cohort 3 donors was established by two negative PCRs, clearance, or symptom resolution. Authors' analysis steps: For nucleated cells, counts were estimated from reference gene primer amplification. Produced via immunoSEQ multiplex PCR; TCRdb's table is partial and in-frame only. V, J and clone size derive from that table, while D and trimming were established from the DNA sequence. The sample has more than 300,000 clones; 92% are singletons.

This TCR was recovered from a woman aged 25 to 39 who had recovered from COVID-19. J is TRBJ1-2 and V is TRBV19; TRBD1 might be the D (5 bases). Source material: PBMCs or T cells enriched from blood (not recorded which). The CDR3 is CASSITREIPNYGYTF. The CDR3 DNA follows: TGTGCCAGTAGTATTACCAGGGAAATTCCTAACTATGGCTACACCTTC.